This entry lists 18 T cell receptor beta chains sequenced from one sample in a study of spatial heterogeneity in lung cancer. As for time point: blood at routine non-recurrence follow-up after resection. In each case, whole RNA from tumor, nontumor lung or frozen PBMC was sequenced unsorted. TCRdb ran MiXCR on the 5' RACE reads and lists one entry per CDR3 protein. This table holds some 120,000 distinct CDR3 sequences, 12% found once. The starting material was PBMCs, obtained at follow-up. The receptors come from a male donor with early-stage non-small cell lung cancer.

The chain combines TRBV18 with TRBJ2-1, with D perhaps TRBD1 or TRBD2 (5 bases each). CDR3 size: 15 residues. Per the germline V gene, CDR1 is KGHSH and CDR2 is LQKENI. V was cut by 0 bases and J by 6 bases, with 12 bases left in between. The CDR3 sequence is CASSPPRGPFNEQFF. CDR3 bases: TGTGCCAGCTCACCACCCCGGGGCCCTTTCAATGAGCAGTTCTTC.

The chain combines TRBV24-1 with TRBJ2-1; D is possibly TRBD1 or TRBD2 (5 bases each). Germline V gene data show CDR1 as KGHDR and CDR2 as SFDVKD. The CDR3 runs to 13 residues. V was cut by 1 base and J by 6 bases, with 6 bases left in between. The CDR3 DNA reads TGTGCCACCAGTGATTTTGGGGGCAATGAGCAGTTCTTC. Protein: CATSDFGGNEQFF.

The gene calls are TRBV2 and TRBJ2-3, with unresolved D. V was cut by 6 bases and J by 4 bases, with 23 bases left in between. The CDR3 totals 17 residues. CDR1 and CDR2 (germline): SNHLY, FYNNEI. CDR3 in amino acids: CASRSRAPQRIADTQYF. The CDR3 region has the DNA TGTGCCAGCAGATCTCGGGCCCCGCAGCGTATTGCAGATACGCAGTATTTT.

V and J are TRBV27 and TRBJ1-1, with 8 bases fitting TRBD1. In germline, CDR1 is MNHEY, CDR2 SMNVEV (reference sequence). J was trimmed by 5 bases and V by 0 bases; bases with no gene match: 11. The length of the CDR3 is 17 residues. CDR3 bases: TGTGCCAGCAGTTTATCGACGAGTTCAGGGGGCAGGACTGAAGCTTTCTTT. Translated, it gives CASSLSTSSGGRTEAFF.

V usage is TRBV10-3 and J usage is TRBJ2-2; no clear D. V was clipped by 3 bases and J by 6 bases, with 2 bases between them. The CDR3 runs 11 residues. Germline CDR1 reads ENHRY; CDR2 reads SYGVKD. The CDR3 reads CAISDAGELFF. CDR3 bases: TGTGCCATCAGTGACGCCGGGGAGCTGTTTTTT.

The rearrangement uses TRBV6-2 or TRBV6-3 and TRBJ2-7, with TRBD1 identical over 8 bases. This CDR3 comprises 16 residues. With V trimmed by 6 bases and J by 0 bases, 10 bases remained unmatched. The germline gives CDR1 MNHEY, CDR2 SVGEGT. CDR3 in amino acids: CASSPIDRGHSYEQYF. Here the CDR3 DNA reads TGTGCCAGCAGCCCTATAGACAGGGGCCACTCCTACGAGCAGTACTTC.

Note on this clonotype: A read error may account for a junction end that differs from germline. This chain connects TRBV7-7 to TRBJ2-2; 9 bases match TRBD1. Germline lookup yields CDR1 SSHAT and CDR2 FNYEAQ (reference sequence). This CDR3 has 17 amino acids. The CDR3 region is CASSPEFGTGFTGELFF. The CDR3 DNA sequence: TGTGCTAGCAGCCCCGAATTCGGGACAGGGTTCACCGGGGAGCTGTTTTTT.

This clonotype has a handful of counts. The gene calls are TRBV19 and TRBJ1-1; 8 bases match TRBD1. This CDR3 has 13 amino acids. The V segment lost 10 bases and the J segment 1 base; nucleotides outside the gene matches: 5. Germline V CDR1 and CDR2: LNHDA, SQIVND (reference sequence). CDR3 DNA sequence: TGTGCCACCGCCGGGACAGGGAACACTGAAGCTTTCTTT. It translates to CATAGTGNTEAFF.

This clonotype showed up just a few times. The chain links TRBV10-3 to TRBJ2-7; no firm D call. Looked up from germline, CDR1 is ENHRY and CDR2 is SYGVKD. The CDR3 runs 11 residues. Trimming pared 5 bases from V and 5 bases from J, leaving 7 bases between. CDR3 sequence reads: CAISSRNEQYF. The CDR3 DNA follows: TGTGCCATCAGTTCCCGAAACGAGCAGTACTTC.

This clonotype was picked up many times. The chain recombines TRBV12-3 or TRBV12-4 with TRBJ2-5, with 10 bases lining up with TRBD1. This CDR3 spans 15 amino acids. After removal of 5 bases from V and 4 bases from J, the junction contained 7 bases not matched to a gene. CDR3 protein: CASSLPGTGVETQYF. In nucleotides, the CDR3 is TGTGCCAGCAGTCTCCCCGGGACAGGGGTAGAGACCCAGTACTTC.

The chain couples TRBV28 to TRBJ1-6; TRBD1 agrees at 8 bases. Germline V CDR1 and CDR2: MDHEN, SYDVKM. Trimming took 6 bases from V and 10 from J; bases not matched to a gene: 8. The CDR3 spans 14 residues. The CDR3 spells CASSPGQGASPLHF. The CDR3 bases are TGTGCCAGCAGCCCAGGACAGGGCGCCTCACCCCTCCACTTT.

This clonotype appeared a few times. The rearrangement uses TRBV18 and TRBJ2-1; D ambiguous. The length of the CDR3 is 13 residues. Germline values: CDR1 KGHSH, CDR2 LQKENI. V lost 3 bases to trimming and J lost 8 bases, with 11 bases between them. This CDR3 is CASSPPILHEQFF. CDR3 nucleotides: TGTGCCAGCTCACCCCCCATCCTCCATGAGCAGTTCTTC.

This clonotype was picked up many times. J is TRBJ1-5 and V is TRBV6-6, with TRBD1 matching 7 bases. From germline, CDR1 is MNHNY and CDR2 SVGAGI (reference sequence). The CDR3 has 16 residues. Trimming at V came to 3 bases and at J to 1 base, leaving 6 bases not matched to a gene. The CDR3 sequence is CASSYPTGVSNQPQHF. Written as DNA, the CDR3 is TGTGCCAGCAGTTATCCAACAGGGGTGAGCAATCAGCCCCAGCATTTT.

V usage is TRBV7-2 and J usage is TRBJ1-6, with 9 bases matching TRBD1. CDR3 length: 14 residues. Trimming cost V 6 bases and J 9 bases; bases outside gene matches: 6. Germline values: CDR1 SGHTA, CDR2 FQGNSA. This CDR3 is CASRTGTGSSPLHF. In DNA, the CDR3 is TGTGCCAGCAGAACCGGGACAGGGAGTTCACCCCTCCACTTT. The entire variable domain, with the rest obtained from reference TRBV7-2 and TRBJ1-6, is as follows: GAGVSQSPSNKVTEKGKDVELRCDPISGHTALYWYRQSLGQGLEFLIYFQGNSAPDKSGLPSDRFSAERTGGSVSTLTIQRTQQEDSAVYLCASRTGTGSSPLHFGNGTRLTVT.

The chain has TRBV11-2 and TRBJ2-5; perhaps D is TRBD1 or TRBD2 (5 bases each). This CDR3 region has 16 residues. V was clipped by 5 bases and J by 5 bases, with 21 bases between them. Germline lookup yields CDR1 SGHAT and CDR2 FQNNGV. CDR3 nucleotide sequence: TGTGCCAGCAGCCCACTACCGGGACGTATACAGGAGACCCAGTACTTC. It encodes CASSPLPGRIQETQYF.

This clonotype was recorded at least ten times. The chain is built from TRBV4-2 and TRBJ1-6; D gene ambiguous. The V gene's germline CDR1 is LGHNA and CDR2 YNFKEQ. The CDR3 totals 14 residues. V shed 2 bases and J shed 7 bases, with 9 bases lying between them. The CDR3 spells CASSQQNLNSPLHF. In nucleotides, the CDR3 is TGTGCCAGCAGCCAACAGAATCTAAATTCACCCCTCCACTTT.

This clonotype was observed a handful of times. The chain has TRBV29-1 and TRBJ2-5; the D gene is possibly TRBD2 (7 bases). The CDR3 is made up of 16 amino acids. Germline V gives CDR1 SQVTM, CDR2 ANQGSEA. Trimming took off 0 bases at V and 4 bases at J, with 18 bases between the two ends. The CDR3, as DNA: TGCAGCGTTGAAGACCTCACGTGGGGGGGCAGAGAGACCCAGTACTTC. It yields the protein CSVEDLTWGGRETQYF.

The chain has TRBV10-3 and TRBJ1-4; TRBD1 might be the D (6 bases). This CDR3 has 14 amino acids. In germline, CDR1 is ENHRY, CDR2 SYGVKD. The V end lost 8 bases, the J end lost 4 bases, and 14 bases lay between the germline ends. The CDR3 DNA follows: TGTGCCATCGGGAACGGGGGCCGTAATGAAAAACTGTTTTTT. Encoded protein: CAIGNGGRNEKLFF.